A single sample is the source of the 9 T cell receptor beta chains below, sequenced in a study of T cell responses to AZD1222 COVID-19 vaccine. Clones were sequenced by immunoSEQ multiplex PCR, and TCRdb holds only the in-frame ones, with some missing. The table includes some 150,000 clones, about 90% detected once. The sequencing here drew on peripheral blood, taken 28 days after the second AZD1222 dose. The receptors were gathered from an adult who received the AZD1222 COVID-19 vaccine.

The rearrangement uses TRBV2 and TRBJ1-1; D is perhaps TRBD1 (5 bases). Per the germline V gene, CDR1 is SNHLY and CDR2 is FYNNEI. V was shortened by 4 bases and J by 1 base, with 13 bases between the two germline ends. CDR3 length: 15 amino acids. CDR3 protein: CASSVSGRWNTEAFF. The CDR3 DNA reads TGTGCCAGCAGTGTTTCAGGGCGGTGGAACACTGAAGCTTTCTTT.

This chain uses TRBV6-5 with TRBJ1-5, with 8 bases lining up with TRBD1. J gave up 6 bases and V 6 bases, and 10 bases lay outside the gene matches. Germline lookup yields CDR1 MNHEY and CDR2 SVGAGI. The CDR3 is 15 residues long. The CDR3 loop reads CASSSDRGKVQPQHF. CDR3 nucleotides: TGTGCCAGCAGCTCTGACAGGGGAAAGGTTCAGCCCCAGCATTTT.

The chain has TRBV25-1 and TRBJ2-1, with D uncertain. The CDR3 length is 15 residues. The germline V and J ends were trimmed by 2 bases and 1 base, with 9 bases remaining between them. In germline, CDR1 is MGHDK, CDR2 SYGVNS. The CDR3 DNA follows: TGTGCCAGCAGTGAACCTTACAGTTCCTACAATGAGCAGTTCTTC. Residues: CASSEPYSSYNEQFF.

V is TRBV6-2 or TRBV6-3 and J is TRBJ2-7; 10 nucleotides match TRBD2. J was trimmed by 4 bases and V by 2 bases; bases with no gene match: 8. The CDR3 runs 16 residues. Germline V gene data show CDR1 as MNHEY and CDR2 as SVGEGT. In nucleotides, the CDR3 is TGTGCCAGCAGTTACGCACTAGCGGGGAAAGGTTACGAGCAGTACTTC. As protein: CASSYALAGKGYEQYF.

The chain links TRBV9 to TRBJ2-7; D is unresolved. The CDR3 extends over 12 amino acids. Germline-derived CDR1 and CDR2 are SGDLS and YYNGEE. V was shortened by 0 bases and J by 6 bases, with 7 bases between the two germline ends. The CDR3 reads CASSVGLGEQYF. The CDR3 nucleotides read TGTGCCAGCAGCGTAGGGCTTGGCGAGCAGTACTTC.

J is TRBJ1-1 and V is TRBV2, with D unclear. This CDR3 has 13 residues. Germline values: CDR1 SNHLY, CDR2 FYNNEI. Trimming pared 4 bases from V and 1 base from J, leaving 7 bases between. The CDR3 DNA is TGTGCCAGCAGTGTGGGCGCGAACACTGAAGCTTTCTTT. Its translation: CASSVGANTEAFF.

The CDR3 DNA reads TGTGCCAGCAGCTTTTCGTATGGGACCTCCTACGAGCAGTACTTC. Its translation is CASSFSYGTSYEQYF. The J gene is TRBJ2-7, the V gene TRBV7-2; D possibly uses TRBD1 or TRBD2 (5 bases each). This CDR3 region has 15 residues. Trimming took 3 bases from V and 0 from J, leaving 12 bases between them. Germline loops: CDR1 SGHTA, CDR2 FQGNSA.

Of note for this clone: This same CDR3 is encoded by further DNA sequences in the sample. V usage is TRBV7-9 and J usage is TRBJ2-7; D not resolved. The length of the CDR3 is 12 residues. The V gene's germline CDR1 is SEHNR and CDR2 FQNEAQ (reference sequence). The V and J ends lost 3 bases and 1 base respectively, with 4 bases between them. CDR3 sequence reads: CASSFGSYEQYF. CDR3 sequence (DNA): TGTGCCAGCAGCTTTGGGTCCTACGAGCAGTACTTC.

This clone was seen a few times. In nucleotides, the CDR3 is TGTGCCAGCAGTTACGAAACCCCTAGCGTCTACGAGCAGTACTTC. This sequence encodes CASSYETPSVYEQYF. The V call is TRBV6-2 or TRBV6-3, the J call TRBJ2-7; tentatively, D is TRBD2 (6 bases). V was pared by 2 bases and J by 3 bases, with 14 bases between. Germline V gives CDR1 MNHEY, CDR2 SVGEGT. This CDR3 is built from 15 residues.